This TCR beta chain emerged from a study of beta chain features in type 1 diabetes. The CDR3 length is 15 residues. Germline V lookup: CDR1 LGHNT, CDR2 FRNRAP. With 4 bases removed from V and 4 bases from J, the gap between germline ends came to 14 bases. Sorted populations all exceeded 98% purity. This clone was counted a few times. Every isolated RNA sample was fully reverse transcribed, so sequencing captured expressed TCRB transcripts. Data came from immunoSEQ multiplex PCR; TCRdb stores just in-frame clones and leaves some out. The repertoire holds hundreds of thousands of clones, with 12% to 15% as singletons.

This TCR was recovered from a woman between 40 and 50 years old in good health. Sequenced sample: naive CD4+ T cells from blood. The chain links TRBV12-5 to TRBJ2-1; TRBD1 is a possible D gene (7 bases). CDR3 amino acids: CASGSRGVGYNEQFF. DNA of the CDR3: TGTGCTAGTGGTTCCAGGGGGGTAGGTTACAATGAGCAGTTCTTC.